The 27 T cell receptor beta chains below come from one sample, sequenced in a study of early T cells in non-severe SARS-CoV-2 infection. TCRdb independently ran MiXCR on the 5' RACE reads; one entry per CDR3 protein. The sample holds 70,000 or so distinct CDR3 sequences, approximately 13% seen once. The sample was whole blood. These receptors were obtained from an adult who was a healthcare worker with PCR-confirmed SARS-CoV-2 infection or an uninfected control (not recorded which).

Many counts were recorded for this clonotype. The rearrangement links TRBV5-1 to TRBJ2-3; D is ambiguous. The CDR3 is 11 residues long. V dropped 7 bases and J dropped 5 bases, with 8 bases sitting between them. The germline V gene has CDR1 SGHRS and CDR2 YFSETQ. In nucleotides, the CDR3 is TGCGCCAGCTCCTGGGGAGATACGCAGTATTTT. Translated: CASSWGDTQYF.

In its sample, this clonotype was seen many times. The chain combines TRBV6-2 or TRBV6-3 with TRBJ2-2; D remains ambiguous. This CDR3 spans 12 amino acids. V lost 0 bases and J lost 6, with 2 bases in between. Germline values: CDR1 MNHEY, CDR2 SVGEGT. CDR3 DNA: TGTGCCAGCAGTTACTCTGCCGGGGAGCTGTTTTTT. It yields the protein CASSYSAGELFF.

This clonotype appeared once. A much larger clone lies a single base off, so this may be a read error. Since the CDR3 does not end with the conserved phenylalanine or tryptophan, this likely comes from a read error. V gene TRBV20-1 combines with J gene TRBJ1-1; D is uncertain. Trimming pared 2 bases from V and 4 bases from J, leaving 11 bases between. Germline V gives CDR1 DFQATT, CDR2 SNEGSKA (reference sequence). The CDR3 extends over 13 amino acids. CDR3 coding DNA: TGCAGTGCTAGACAGGCTGGCTCCACTGAAGCTTTCTCT. Encoded protein: CSARQAGSTEAFS.

This clonotype was detected many times. This sequence joins TRBV7-9 and TRBJ2-7, with D unresolved. Trimming pared 5 bases from V and 2 bases from J, leaving 13 bases between. The germline V gene has CDR1 SEHNR and CDR2 FQNEAQ (reference sequence). The length of the CDR3 is 14 residues. This chain's CDR3 is CASSTSGHTYEQYF. The CDR3 region has the DNA TGTGCCAGCAGCACATCGGGCCATACCTACGAGCAGTACTTC.

This clonotype appeared many times. V is TRBV12-5 and J is TRBJ1-3; D uncertain. The CDR3 has 13 amino acids. V dropped 2 bases and J dropped 9 bases, with 11 bases sitting between them. CDR1 and CDR2 (germline): LGHNT, FRNRAP. The chain's CDR3 is CASGLWEEATIYF. CDR3 bases: TGTGCTAGTGGTTTGTGGGAAGAGGCCACCATATATTTT.

This clonotype has a count of ten or more. The chain recombines TRBV5-6 with TRBJ2-7; D might be TRBD1 (5 bases). Per the germline V gene, CDR1 is SGHDT and CDR2 is YYEEEE. CDR3 size: 14 residues. The V and J ends lost 0 bases and 2 bases respectively, with 9 bases between them. This CDR3 is CASSLEAGTYEQYF. In nucleotides, the CDR3 is TGTGCCAGCAGCTTGGAGGCAGGGACCTACGAGCAGTACTTC.

This clonotype has a count of ten or more. The chain joins TRBV27 to TRBJ2-1; 10 bases match TRBD2. CDR1 and CDR2 (germline): MNHEY, SMNVEV (reference sequence). CDR3 length equals 15 residues. The junction had 5 bases not matched to a gene; V was cut back by 6 bases and J by 3 bases. The DNA for the CDR3 is TGTGCCAGCAGGCCACAGCGGGAGGGCTACAATGAGCAGTTCTTC. Translation: CASRPQREGYNEQFF.

The table lists this clonotype with a few counts. The chain is built from TRBV29-1 and TRBJ2-5; possibly TRBD1 or TRBD2 for D (5 bases each). The ends were cut back, 5 bases at V and 5 bases at J, with 18 bases in the middle. Germline V gene lookup returns CDR1 SQVTM and CDR2 ANQGSEA. The CDR3 extends over 14 amino acids. Here the CDR3 DNA reads TGCAGCGTTACCGGGACCCTCGCATCGGAGACCCAGTACTTC. Amino acid sequence: CSVTGTLASETQYF.

In this sample, this clonotype turned up many times. The rearrangement uses TRBV19 and TRBJ2-1; D unresolved. V shed 4 bases and J shed 4 bases, with 5 bases lying between them. Germline loops: CDR1 LNHDA, CDR2 SQIVND (reference sequence). The CDR3 consists of 12 residues. The CDR3 loop reads CASSTPYNEQFF. For the CDR3, the DNA is TGTGCCAGTAGTACCCCATACAATGAGCAGTTCTTC. Supplemented by reference TRBV19 and TRBJ2-1, the full variable domain reads DGGITQSPKYLFRKEGQNVTLSCEQNLNHDAMYWYRQDPGQGLRLIYYSQIVNDFQKGDIAEGYSVSREKKESFPLTVTSAQKNPTAFYLCASSTPYNEQFFGPGTRLTVL.

The V and J genes are TRBV4-3 and TRBJ2-2, with D perhaps TRBD1 or TRBD2 (6 bases each). This CDR3 has 15 amino acids. CDR1 and CDR2 (germline): LGHNA, YSLEER. Trimming cost V 3 bases and J 2 bases, with 10 bases left between them. The CDR3 here is CASSQAGTNTGELFF. CDR3 coding DNA: TGCGCCAGCAGCCAGGCGGGGACAAACACCGGGGAGCTGTTTTTT.

Written as DNA, the CDR3 is TGTGCCAGCAGCACCCGACTAGTTCCGAGCTCCTACAATGAGCAGTTCTTC. Translating gives CASSTRLVPSSYNEQFF. The J gene is TRBJ2-1, the V gene TRBV7-2, with a tentative D call TRBD2 (6 bases). This CDR3 region has 17 residues. Per the germline V gene, CDR1 is SGHTA and CDR2 is FQGNSA. The ends were cut back, 5 bases at V and 0 bases at J, with 17 bases in the middle.

The genes are TRBV14 and TRBJ2-7; the D is unclear. CDR1 and CDR2 (germline): SGHDN, FVKESK. This CDR3 has 15 amino acids. Between the trimmed V and J ends, which lost 0 bases and 6 bases, there was a span of 15 bases. This CDR3 is CASSQDLTGSAEQYF. As DNA, the CDR3 is TGTGCCAGCAGCCAAGATCTGACTGGTTCGGCCGAGCAGTACTTC.

V is TRBV7-2 and J is TRBJ2-7, with 7 bases identical to TRBD1. From germline, CDR1 is SGHTA and CDR2 FQGNSA. V was pared by 2 bases and J by 0 bases, with 7 bases of the junction left unmatched. CDR3 length: 16 amino acids. This chain's CDR3 is CASSLIGGANSYEQYF. CDR3 bases: TGTGCCAGCAGCTTAATAGGGGGCGCGAACTCCTACGAGCAGTACTTC.

The chain is built from TRBV10-3 and TRBJ1-2; D might be TRBD1 (5 bases). Germline values: CDR1 ENHRY, CDR2 SYGVKD. CDR3 size: 13 residues. Between the trimmed V and J ends, which lost 7 bases and 4 bases, there was a span of 13 bases. CDR3: CAINPGASYGYTF. CDR3 coding DNA: TGTGCCATCAACCCCGGGGCATCCTATGGCTACACCTTC.

The table lists this clonotype with many counts. The rearrangement joins TRBV7-6 to TRBJ2-5; 10 nucleotides match TRBD1. V lost 5 bases and J lost 5; bases outside the gene matches: 8. There are 15 residues in the CDR3. Germline V gene sequence: CDR1 SGHVS, CDR2 FNYEAQ. CDR3 protein: CASSRTGGRSETQYF. CDR3 nucleotides: TGTGCCAGCAGCCGGACAGGGGGGAGGAGTGAGACCCAGTACTTC.

This clonotype was detected many times. V and J are TRBV19 and TRBJ2-6; D gene ambiguous. Germline lookup yields CDR1 LNHDA and CDR2 SQIVND (reference sequence). The CDR3 runs to 14 residues. V dropped 6 bases and J dropped 4 bases, with 10 bases sitting between them. CDR3 nucleotide sequence: TGTGCCAGTAGAAGTTCACACGGGGCCAACGTCCTGACTTTC. Its translation is CASRSSHGANVLTF.

Ten or more counts support this clonotype. The chain recombines TRBV7-2 with TRBJ2-1, with 7 bases that match TRBD1. Germline trimming cut 2 bases from V and 2 bases from J; bases unmatched to any gene: 0. CDR1 and CDR2 (germline): SGHTA, FQGNSA. This CDR3 contains 14 residues. The CDR3: CASSLQGAYNEQFF. The CDR3 DNA follows: TGTGCCAGCAGCTTACAGGGGGCCTACAATGAGCAGTTCTTC.

Remarks on this clonotype: A much larger clone differs by one base, so this may be a read error. V and J are TRBV7-7 and TRBJ2-3; 8 nucleotides line up with TRBD2. CDR3 length: 14 residues. Germline CDR1 and CDR2: SSHAT and FNYEAQ (reference sequence). CDR3 coding DNA: TGTGCTAGCAGCCCGGGTAGCGGGGCAGATACGCAGTGTTTT. Translating it yields CASSPGSGADTQCF.

In this sample, this clonotype turned up many times. V usage is TRBV27 and J usage is TRBJ2-1; 9 nucleotides align to TRBD1. CDR3 length: 16 amino acids. Germline values: CDR1 MNHEY, CDR2 SMNVEV (reference sequence). Trimming removed 2 bases from V and 7 bases from J; junction bases left unmatched: 9. The CDR3 reads CASSLKKGQGGNEQFF. The CDR3 region has the DNA TGTGCCAGCAGTTTAAAAAAGGGACAGGGAGGGAATGAGCAGTTCTTC.

This clonotype occurred a few times. The rearrangement links TRBV7-2 to TRBJ2-3; unclear D gene. The V gene's germline CDR1 is SGHTA and CDR2 FQGNSA. Trimming stripped 2 bases from V and 6 bases from J, with 9 bases between. The CDR3 spans 13 residues. CDR3 nucleotides: TGTGCCAGCAGCTTACGGACGAGGGATACGCAGTATTTT. Translating gives CASSLRTRDTQYF. The full variable domain, completed using reference TRBV7-2 and TRBJ2-3, is GAGVSQSPSNKVTEKGKDVELRCDPISGHTALYWYRQSLGQGLEFLIYFQGNSAPDKSGLPSDRFSAERTGGSVSTLTIQRTQQEDSAVYLCASSLRTRDTQYFGPGTRLTVL.

This clonotype was counted at least ten times. The chain carries TRBV6-1 and TRBJ1-2; 8 bases match TRBD1. From germline, CDR1 is MNHNS and CDR2 SASEGT. The CDR3 is made up of 16 amino acids. V dropped 4 bases and J dropped 4; count of bases not matched to a gene: 11. The CDR3 sequence is CASSATDRVEVYGYTF. CDR3 in DNA: TGTGCCAGCAGTGCTACGGACAGGGTGGAAGTCTATGGCTACACCTTC.

There are many counts of this clonotype. V is TRBV10-3 and J is TRBJ2-2; D possibly matches TRBD1 or TRBD2 (5 bases each). Germline CDR1 reads ENHRY; CDR2 reads SYGVKD. This CDR3 is 12 amino acids long. Trimming pared 11 bases from V and 3 bases from J, leaving 10 bases between. The CDR3 region is CAAMGDTGELFF. In DNA form, the CDR3 reads TGTGCCGCAATGGGGGACACCGGGGAGCTGTTTTTT.

This clonotype was recorded many times. The V gene is TRBV5-4, the J gene TRBJ2-2, with 8 bases aligning to TRBD1. From germline, CDR1 is SGHNT and CDR2 YYREEE (reference sequence). The CDR3 sequence is 16 residues long. V dropped 0 bases and J dropped 1; count of bases not matched to a gene: 2. The CDR3 sequence is CASSLEGTGNTGELFF. CDR3 DNA sequence: TGTGCCAGCAGCTTGGAAGGGACAGGGAACACCGGGGAGCTGTTTTTT.

The chain links TRBV6-1 to TRBJ1-5, with D possibly TRBD1 on 5 matching bases. This CDR3 has 15 amino acids. V lost 10 bases, J lost 1 base, and 17 bases lay in between. Per germline, CDR1 MNHNS and CDR2 SASEGT. The CDR3 nucleotides read TGTGCCACCATGGGGCGGCTGGAAAGCAATCAGCCCCAGCATTTT. This sequence encodes CATMGRLESNQPQHF.

Many counts were recorded for this clonotype. The chain recombines TRBV29-1 with TRBJ2-7; 8 nucleotides align to TRBD2. J was trimmed by 1 base and V by 5 bases; bases with no gene match: 4. Germline-derived CDR1 and CDR2 are SQVTM and ANQGSEA. The CDR3 runs 13 residues. The CDR3 reads CSVSRGESYEQYF. The CDR3 DNA reads TGCAGCGTTTCGCGGGGGGAATCCTACGAGCAGTACTTC.

This clonotype was detected many times. The chain couples TRBV10-3 to TRBJ2-5, with 14 nucleotides matching TRBD2. The CDR3 length is 15 residues. J was trimmed by 4 bases and V by 10 bases; bases with no gene match: 8. Germline CDR1 and CDR2: ENHRY and SYGVKD. This CDR3 reads CATGTSGSSTETQYF. CDR3 nucleotide sequence: TGTGCCACCGGGACTAGCGGGAGTTCTACAGAGACCCAGTACTTC.

Ten or more counts support this clonotype. The rearrangement uses TRBV28 and TRBJ1-3; no clear D. Germline loops: CDR1 MDHEN, CDR2 SYDVKM. The CDR3 is 16 residues long. Trimming took 4 bases from V and 0 from J, leaving 13 bases between them. The CDR3, as DNA: TGTGCCAGCAGTTCCGCGAGGCGGCTCTCTGGAAACACCATATATTTT. Amino acid sequence: CASSSARRLSGNTIYF.